Following are 27 T cell receptor beta chains from one sample sequenced in a study of beta chain features in type 1 diabetes. The study's findings and limits: Type 1 diabetes patients showed a moderate but significant shortening of TCRB CDR3s in all four CD4+ subsets.

The authors reverse transcribed all of the isolated RNA, so sequencing captured expressed TCRB transcripts. Profiled with immunoSEQ multiplex PCR; TCRdb holds only in-frame clones, not every one. The repertoire holds a few hundred thousand clones, with 8.5% to 10% as singletons. The antigens these receptors bind are not known. The sequenced material came from central memory CD4+ T cells from blood. The origin of the receptors is a man aged 30 to 45 with type 1 diabetes.

The chain links TRBV29-1 to TRBJ1-5; a possible D gene is TRBD1 (6 bases). Trimming stripped 4 bases from V and 5 bases from J, with 15 bases between. There are 14 residues in the CDR3. Germline V gives CDR1 SQVTM, CDR2 ANQGSEA. CDR3 in DNA: TGCAGCGTTGGGGAGGGGGGACTCTATCAGCCCCAGCATTTT. It encodes CSVGEGGLYQPQHF.

V and J are TRBV6-6 and TRBJ2-3; 10 nucleotides align to TRBD2. This CDR3 spans 15 amino acids. Germline V lookup: CDR1 MNHNY, CDR2 SVGAGI (reference sequence). Trimming at V came to 10 bases and at J to 5 bases, leaving 12 bases not matched to a gene. This CDR3 reads CAIRGSSGSGDTQYF. In DNA form, the CDR3 reads TGTGCCATCAGGGGCTCTAGCGGGAGCGGAGATACGCAGTATTTT.

The rearrangement links TRBV9 to TRBJ2-7; unclear D gene. The CDR3 is 15 amino acids. V was cut by 0 bases and J by 0 bases, with 10 bases left in between. Germline CDR1 and CDR2: SGDLS and YYNGEE. The CDR3 sequence: CASSVVARSSYEQYF. DNA for the CDR3: TGTGCCAGCAGCGTAGTGGCCAGGAGCTCCTACGAGCAGTACTTC.

V gene TRBV7-9 combines with J gene TRBJ2-5, with D perhaps matching TRBD1 or TRBD2 (5 bases each). With 1 base removed from V and 4 bases from J, the gap between germline ends came to 16 bases. The CDR3 length is 16 residues. From germline, CDR1 is SEHNR and CDR2 FQNEAQ (reference sequence). In DNA, the CDR3 is TGTGCCAGCAGCTTAGTCATGGGGCAAGGAGGAGAGACCCAGTACTTC. Its protein is CASSLVMGQGGETQYF.

This clone occurred a few times. This sample includes further DNA sequences coding for the same CDR3. This sequence joins TRBV6-1 and TRBJ2-5, with no clear D. V lost 6 bases and J 5 bases, leaving 7 bases between the germline ends. Per the germline V gene, CDR1 is MNHNS and CDR2 is SASEGT. The CDR3 contains 11 residues. This CDR3 is CASSPGETQYF. Written as DNA, the CDR3 is TGTGCCAGCAGCCCCGGGGAGACCCAGTACTTC.

This clone was seen only a few times. The chain joins TRBV28 to TRBJ1-5; TRBD1 aligns across 7 bases. This CDR3 spans 15 amino acids. CDR1 and CDR2 (germline): MDHEN, SYDVKM. V shed 3 bases, J shed 7 bases, and the junction held 9 bases outside the gene matches. This CDR3 reads CASSFRTGVGQPQHF. For the CDR3, the DNA is TGTGCCAGCAGTTTCCGTACAGGGGTAGGACAGCCCCAGCATTTT.

The J gene is TRBJ2-1, the V gene TRBV7-9; 7 positions match TRBD1. Unmatched junction bases numbered 13, after V lost 5 bases and J lost 6 bases. CDR1 and CDR2 (germline): SEHNR, FQNEAQ (reference sequence). This CDR3 contains 16 residues. The CDR3 sequence: CASSPVKGQIANEQFF. The CDR3 nucleotides read TGTGCCAGCAGCCCAGTGAAGGGACAGATAGCCAATGAGCAGTTCTTC.

The chain has TRBV7-3 and TRBJ2-2, with D possibly matching TRBD2 (6 bases). CDR3 length: 14 residues. V shed 6 bases and J shed 2 bases, with 10 bases lying between them. The germline V gene encodes CDR1 SGHTA and CDR2 FQGTGA. CDR3 in amino acids: CASRSGPNTGELFF. DNA of the CDR3: TGTGCCAGCAGGAGCGGGCCCAACACCGGGGAGCTGTTTTTT.

The sample holds a few counts of this clone. The chain combines TRBV27 with TRBJ2-7; perhaps D is TRBD1 or TRBD2 (5 bases each). Between the trimmed V and J ends, which lost 7 bases and 3 bases, there was a span of 19 bases. CDR3 size: 15 residues. CDR1 and CDR2 (germline): MNHEY, SMNVEV (reference sequence). CDR3 loop: CASTLTRDGNYEQYF. Written as DNA, the CDR3 is TGTGCCAGCACCTTGACCCGGGACGGGAACTACGAGCAGTACTTC.

This chain joins TRBV29-1 and TRBJ1-2; weak D call: TRBD1 (6 bases). CDR1 is SQVTM and CDR2 is ANQGSEA in the germline V gene. Between the trimmed V and J ends, which lost 4 bases and 6 bases, there was a span of 18 bases. The CDR3 spans 14 residues. The CDR3 nucleotides read TGCAGCGTTGCCCGCGTTGGGGCAGGGGATGGCTACACCTTC. Its protein product is CSVARVGAGDGYTF.

This clone was counted many times. CDR3 DNA sequence: TGTGCCAGCAGCCTCCAAGGGGAAAAACTGTTTTTT. The encoded protein is CASSLQGEKLFF. This rearrangement joins TRBV7-2 to TRBJ1-4; D gene unclear. Trimming shortened V by 5 bases and J by 8 bases, and 9 bases separated the two germline ends. This CDR3 is 12 amino acids long. Germline CDR1 reads SGHTA; CDR2 reads FQGNSA.

In this sample, this clone turned up a few times. V gene TRBV6-1 combines with J gene TRBJ1-1; no definite D call. Germline V CDR1 and CDR2: MNHNS, SASEGT. There are 11 residues in the CDR3. The V gene lost 1 base and the J gene lost 6 bases, with 3 bases spanning the gap. The CDR3 coding sequence is TGTGCCAGCAGTGAAGAATCTGAAGCTTTCTTT. Translation gives CASSEESEAFF.

The rearrangement links TRBV6-6 to TRBJ1-2; TRBD1 might be the D (5 bases). The CDR3 totals 14 residues. Trimming removed 6 bases at V and 2 bases at J, with 13 bases between. Germline CDR1 and CDR2: MNHNY and SVGAGI (reference sequence). Written as DNA, the CDR3 is TGTGCCAGCAGCCGCGGGACCGCAAACTATGGCTACACCTTC. It encodes CASSRGTANYGYTF.

This clone was seen a few times. The rearrangement joins TRBV5-1 to TRBJ2-7; 8 bases map to TRBD2. CDR1 and CDR2 from the germline V gene are SGHRS and YFSETQ. V lost 4 bases to trimming and J lost 3 bases; unmatched junction nucleotides: 6. The CDR3 is made up of 14 amino acids. CDR3 region: CASSLGLVNYEQYF. CDR3 coding DNA: TGCGCCAGCAGCCTGGGACTAGTGAACTACGAGCAGTACTTC.

This clone came up many times. V and J are TRBV10-3 and TRBJ1-1; a possible D gene is TRBD1 (5 bases). This CDR3 has 14 residues. In germline, CDR1 is ENHRY, CDR2 SYGVKD. V lost 6 bases and J 1 base, leaving 12 bases between the germline ends. CDR3 sequence: CAIRVQAKNTEAFF. The CDR3 coding sequence is TGTGCCATCAGGGTACAGGCAAAGAACACTGAAGCTTTCTTT.

The chain employs TRBV7-3 and TRBJ1-1, with D maybe TRBD1 (6 bases). Germline CDR1 and CDR2: SGHTA and FQGTGA. Trimming took 2 bases from V and 1 from J, leaving 8 bases between them. This CDR3 has 14 residues. As DNA, the CDR3 is TGTGCCAGCAGCTTATCACAGGGGAACACTGAAGCTTTCTTT. The encoded protein is CASSLSQGNTEAFF.

The chain employs TRBV5-6 and TRBJ2-7; D is uncertain. This CDR3 contains 12 residues. Trimming stripped 4 bases from V and 7 bases from J, with 12 bases between. The germline V gene has CDR1 SGHDT and CDR2 YYEEEE. The CDR3 bases are TGTGCCAGCAGCGGAGTTGAGGTAGAGCAGTACTTC. Its translation is CASSGVEVEQYF.

This clone was detected only a few times. This sequence joins TRBV29-1 and TRBJ2-5, with D tentatively TRBD1 (6 bases). The V and J ends lost 2 bases and 2 bases respectively, with 9 bases between them. Germline V gene data show CDR1 as SQVTM and CDR2 as ANQGSEA. The CDR3 runs to 13 residues. CDR3 residues: CSVETDRQETQYF. The CDR3 DNA follows: TGCAGCGTTGAAACGGACAGACAAGAGACCCAGTACTTC.

The V and J genes are TRBV29-1 and TRBJ2-2, with a weak D call TRBD1 (6 bases). CDR3 size: 14 residues. Trimming removed 6 bases from V and 3 bases from J, with 14 bases in between. Germline lookup yields CDR1 SQVTM and CDR2 ANQGSEA. The CDR3 here is CSVVGQRDTGELFF. The CDR3 DNA is TGCAGCGTCGTAGGACAGAGGGACACCGGGGAGCTGTTTTTT.

This clone was detected only a few times. V usage is TRBV7-8 and J usage is TRBJ1-2; maybe TRBD1 (5 bases). The CDR3 has 14 amino acids. V was trimmed by 2 bases and J by 5 bases, leaving 12 bases between them. Germline V gene lookup returns CDR1 SGHVS and CDR2 FQNEAQ. In DNA, the CDR3 is TGTGCCAGCAGCTTAAGTGACAGTCGATATGGCTACACCTTC. This codes for CASSLSDSRYGYTF.

The V and J genes are TRBV7-3 and TRBJ2-7; D is undetermined. The CDR3 runs to 15 residues. Per germline, CDR1 SGHTA and CDR2 FQGTGA. The V end was cut by 2 bases, the J end by 2 bases, with 13 bases between. CDR3 sequence: CASSLGIMGTYEQYF. The CDR3 DNA is TGTGCCAGCAGCTTAGGTATCATGGGGACCTACGAGCAGTACTTC. Drawing the rest from reference TRBV7-3 and TRBJ2-7, the complete variable domain is GAGVSQTPSNKVTEKGKYVELRCDPISGHTALYWYRQSLGQGPEFLIYFQGTGAADDSGLPNDRFFAVRPEGSVSTLKIQRTERGDSAVYLCASSLGIMGTYEQYFGPGTRLTVT.

By frequency in the sample, this clone is medium-sized. The chain links TRBV4-1 to TRBJ2-2; 8 bases line up with TRBD2. Germline assignment: CDR1 MGHRA and CDR2 YSYEKL. This CDR3 is built from 16 residues. Trimming took 3 bases from V and 4 from J; bases not matched to a gene: 7. For the CDR3, the DNA is TGCGCCAGCAGCCATACCGGGACTAGAACCACCGGGGAGCTGTTTTTT. This codes for CASSHTGTRTTGELFF.

This clone was seen a few times. The CDR3, as DNA: TGTGCCAGCAGTTACTGGGGGAGGGGGACTGAAGCTTTCTTT. It specifies CASSYWGRGTEAFF. This chain joins TRBV6-5 and TRBJ1-1; perhaps TRBD1 as D (6 bases). The germline CDR1 and CDR2 sequences are MNHEY and SVGAGI. Trimming removed 1 base at V and 5 bases at J, with 11 bases between. The CDR3 loop spans 14 amino acids.

This chain links TRBV7-3 with TRBJ2-4; weak D call: TRBD1 (5 bases). V was cut by 0 bases and J by 1 base, with 7 bases left in between. The CDR3 has 15 amino acids. Germline V gene data show CDR1 as SGHTA and CDR2 as FQGTGA. This CDR3 is CASSLTGVAKNIQYF. In DNA form, the CDR3 reads TGTGCCAGCAGCTTAACAGGGGTGGCCAAAAACATTCAGTACTTC. Full variable domain (remainder filled in from reference TRBV7-3 and TRBJ2-4): GAGVSQTPSNKVTEKGKYVELRCDPISGHTALYWYRQSLGQGPEFLIYFQGTGAADDSGLPNDRFFAVRPEGSVSTLKIQRTERGDSAVYLCASSLTGVAKNIQYFGAGTRLSVL.

This clone was seen a few times. This chain uses TRBV11-3 with TRBJ2-3; weak D call: TRBD2 (6 bases). Trimming stripped 1 base from V and 4 bases from J, with 24 bases between. Germline loops: CDR1 SGHNT, CDR2 YENEEA. This CDR3 is built from 19 residues. The CDR3 DNA is TGTGCCAGCAGCTTAGGTAGTAGACAACGGGAGTATTACGCAGATACGCAGTATTTT. It yields the protein CASSLGSRQREYYADTQYF. Full variable domain (rest looked up from reference TRBV11-3 and TRBJ2-3): EAGVVQSPRYKIIEKKQPVAFWCNPISGHNTLYWYLQNLGQGPELLIRYENEEAVDDSQLPKDRFSAERLKGVDSTLKIQPAELGDSAVYLCASSLGSRQREYYADTQYFGPGTRLTVL.

This clone was seen a few times. The gene calls are TRBV28 and TRBJ1-2, with 7 bases that match TRBD1. The V and J ends lost 5 bases and 0 bases, in that order; junction bases with no gene match: 6. Germline loops: CDR1 MDHEN, CDR2 SYDVKM. This CDR3 contains 15 residues. In DNA, the CDR3 is TGTGCCAGCAGTCCCCAGACAGGGACTAACTATGGCTACACCTTC. This codes for CASSPQTGTNYGYTF.

This chain uses TRBV4-3 with TRBJ2-3, with 11 bases fitting TRBD1. The CDR3 has 19 amino acids. V shed 5 bases, J shed 4 bases, and the junction held 17 bases outside the gene matches. Germline assignment: CDR1 LGHNA and CDR2 YSLEER. The DNA of the CDR3 is TGCGCCAGCAGCTGGTCCGCACAACCGGGACAGGGGGTTCCAGATACGCAGTATTTT. Its translation is CASSWSAQPGQGVPDTQYF.